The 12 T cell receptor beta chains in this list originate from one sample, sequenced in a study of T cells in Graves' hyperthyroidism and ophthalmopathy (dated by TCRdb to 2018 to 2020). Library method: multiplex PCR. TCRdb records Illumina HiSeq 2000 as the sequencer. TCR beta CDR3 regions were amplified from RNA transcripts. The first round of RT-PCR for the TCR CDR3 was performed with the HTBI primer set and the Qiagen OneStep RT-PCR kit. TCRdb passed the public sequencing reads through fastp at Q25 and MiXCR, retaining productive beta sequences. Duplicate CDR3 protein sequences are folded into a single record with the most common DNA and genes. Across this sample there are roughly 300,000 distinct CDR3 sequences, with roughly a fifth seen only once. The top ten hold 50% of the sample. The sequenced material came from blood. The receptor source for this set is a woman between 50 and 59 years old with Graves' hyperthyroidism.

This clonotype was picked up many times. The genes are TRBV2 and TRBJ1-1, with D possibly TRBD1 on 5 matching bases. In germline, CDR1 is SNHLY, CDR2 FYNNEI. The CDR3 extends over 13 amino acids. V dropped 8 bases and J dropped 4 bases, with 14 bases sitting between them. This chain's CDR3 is CASDRQRGTEAFF. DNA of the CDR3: TGTGCCAGCGACCGTCAAAGGGGCACTGAAGCTTTCTTT.

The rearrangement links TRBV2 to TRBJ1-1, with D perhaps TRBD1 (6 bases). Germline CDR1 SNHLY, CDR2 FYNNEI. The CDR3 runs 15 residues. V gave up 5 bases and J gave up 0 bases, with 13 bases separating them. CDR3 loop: CASSSAGTLNTEAFF. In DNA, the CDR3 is TGTGCCAGCAGTTCAGCCGGGACACTGAACACTGAAGCTTTCTTT.

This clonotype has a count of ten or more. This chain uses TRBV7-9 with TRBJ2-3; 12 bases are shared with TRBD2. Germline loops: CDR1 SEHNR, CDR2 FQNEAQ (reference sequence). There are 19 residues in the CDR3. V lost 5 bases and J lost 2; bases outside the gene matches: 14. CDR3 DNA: TGTGCCAGCAGCCGTCTAGCGGGAGGGCCCTTTGGAAACACAGATACGCAGTATTTT. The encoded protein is CASSRLAGGPFGNTDTQYF.

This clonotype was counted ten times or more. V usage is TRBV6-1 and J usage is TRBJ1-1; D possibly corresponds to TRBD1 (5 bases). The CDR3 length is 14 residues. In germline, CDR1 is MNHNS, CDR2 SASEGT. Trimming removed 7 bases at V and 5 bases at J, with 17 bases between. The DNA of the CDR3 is TGTGCCAGCAAACTTCAGACAGCCTCAACTGAAGCTTTCTTT. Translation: CASKLQTASTEAFF.

CDR3 in amino acids: CASSPTSGRRDTQYF. As DNA, the CDR3 is TGTGCCAGCAGCCCGACTAGCGGTAGAAGAGATACGCAGTATTTT. The rearrangement joins TRBV2 to TRBJ2-3; 9 nucleotides match TRBD2. The germline V gene has CDR1 SNHLY and CDR2 FYNNEI. The length of the CDR3 is 15 residues. V dropped 6 bases and J dropped 5; count of bases not matched to a gene: 9. Using reference TRBV2 and TRBJ2-3 for the parts outside the CDR3, the full variable domain is EPEVTQTPSHQVTQMGQEVILRCVPISNHLYFYWYRQILGQKVEFLVSFYNNEISEKSEIFDDQFSVERPDGSNFTLKIRSTKLEDSAMYFCASSPTSGRRDTQYFGPGTRLTVL.

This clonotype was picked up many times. For the CDR3, the DNA is TGCGCCAGCAGCTTGGAGGTCGACAGCCCTAATGAGCAGTTCTTC. Translated: CASSLEVDSPNEQFF. The V gene is TRBV5-1, the J gene TRBJ2-1; maybe TRBD1 (5 bases). From germline, CDR1 is SGHRS and CDR2 YFSETQ. This CDR3 has 15 amino acids. Trimming removed 0 bases at V and 7 bases at J, with 14 bases between.

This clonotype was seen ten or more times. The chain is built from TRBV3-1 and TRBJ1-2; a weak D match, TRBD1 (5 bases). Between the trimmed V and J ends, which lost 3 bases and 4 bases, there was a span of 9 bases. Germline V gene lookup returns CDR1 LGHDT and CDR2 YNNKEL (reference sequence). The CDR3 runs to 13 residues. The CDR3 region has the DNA TGTGCCAGCAGCCAGGGGGATACCTATGGCTACACCTTC. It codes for CASSQGDTYGYTF.

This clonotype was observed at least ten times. CDR3 residues: CASGGQGGLTEAFF. The CDR3 region has the DNA TGTGCCAGCGGGGGACAGGGAGGGCTCACTGAAGCTTTCTTT. The chain recombines TRBV2 with TRBJ1-1, with 9 bases aligning to TRBD1. Germline trimming cut 8 bases from V and 4 bases from J; bases unmatched to any gene: 8. This CDR3 is built from 14 residues. The germline gives CDR1 SNHLY, CDR2 FYNNEI.

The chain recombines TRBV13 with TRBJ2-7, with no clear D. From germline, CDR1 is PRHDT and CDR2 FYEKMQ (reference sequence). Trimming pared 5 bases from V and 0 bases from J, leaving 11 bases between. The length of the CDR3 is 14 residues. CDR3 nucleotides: TGTGCCAGCAGCAAGACCGGTTTCTCCTACGAGCAGTACTTC. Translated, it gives CASSKTGFSYEQYF.

The CDR3 loop reads CASSESRAYGYTF. CDR3 DNA sequence: TGCGCCAGCAGTGAGTCCCGGGCATATGGCTACACCTTC. The chain is built from TRBV10-1 and TRBJ1-2; no reliable D call. Trimming stripped 0 bases from V and 5 bases from J, with 7 bases between. Germline CDR1 is WNHNN and CDR2 is SYGVQD (reference sequence). The CDR3 loop spans 13 amino acids.

The CDR3 sequence: CASSIQGGELFF. The CDR3 coding sequence is TGTGCCAGTAGTATACAGGGCGGGGAGCTGTTTTTT. The chain joins TRBV19 to TRBJ2-2; a possible D gene is TRBD1 (5 bases). V lost 2 bases and J 7 bases, leaving 5 bases between the germline ends. The CDR3 consists of 12 residues. Looked up from germline, CDR1 is LNHDA and CDR2 is SQIVND (reference sequence).

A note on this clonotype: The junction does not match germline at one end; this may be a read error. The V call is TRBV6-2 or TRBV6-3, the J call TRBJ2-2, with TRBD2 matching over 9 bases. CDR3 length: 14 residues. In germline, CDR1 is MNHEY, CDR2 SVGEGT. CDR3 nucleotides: TGTGCCAGCGGCGGGAGGGGTGGCACCGGGGGGCTGTTTTTT. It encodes CASGGRGGTGGLFF.